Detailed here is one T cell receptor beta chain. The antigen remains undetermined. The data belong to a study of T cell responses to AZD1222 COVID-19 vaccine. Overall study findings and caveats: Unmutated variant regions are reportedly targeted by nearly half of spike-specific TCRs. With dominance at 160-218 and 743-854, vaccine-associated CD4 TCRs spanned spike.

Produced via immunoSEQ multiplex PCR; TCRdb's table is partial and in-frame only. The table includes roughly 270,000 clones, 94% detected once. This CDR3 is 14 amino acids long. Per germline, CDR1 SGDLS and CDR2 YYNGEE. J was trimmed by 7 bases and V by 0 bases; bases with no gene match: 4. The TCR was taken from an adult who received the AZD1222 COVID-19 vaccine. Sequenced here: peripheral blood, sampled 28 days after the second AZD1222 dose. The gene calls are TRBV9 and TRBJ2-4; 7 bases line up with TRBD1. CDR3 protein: CASSVGAGGNIQYF. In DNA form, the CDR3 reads TGTGCCAGCAGCGTAGGAGCAGGGGGTAACATTCAGTACTTC.